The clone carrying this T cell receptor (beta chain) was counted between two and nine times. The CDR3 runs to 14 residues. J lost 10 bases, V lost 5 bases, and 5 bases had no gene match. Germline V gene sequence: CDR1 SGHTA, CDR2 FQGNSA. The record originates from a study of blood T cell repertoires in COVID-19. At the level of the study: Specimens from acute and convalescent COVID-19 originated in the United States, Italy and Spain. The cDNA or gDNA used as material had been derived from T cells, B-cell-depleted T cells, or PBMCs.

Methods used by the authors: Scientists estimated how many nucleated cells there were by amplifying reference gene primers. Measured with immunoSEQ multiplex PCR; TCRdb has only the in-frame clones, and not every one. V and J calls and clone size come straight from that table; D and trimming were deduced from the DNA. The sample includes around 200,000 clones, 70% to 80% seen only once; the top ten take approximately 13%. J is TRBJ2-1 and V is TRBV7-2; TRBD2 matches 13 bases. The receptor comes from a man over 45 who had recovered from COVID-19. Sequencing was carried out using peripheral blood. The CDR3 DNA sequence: TGTGCCAGCAGCCCCCTGACTAGCGGGAGGGAGCAGTTCTTC. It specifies CASSPLTSGREQFF.